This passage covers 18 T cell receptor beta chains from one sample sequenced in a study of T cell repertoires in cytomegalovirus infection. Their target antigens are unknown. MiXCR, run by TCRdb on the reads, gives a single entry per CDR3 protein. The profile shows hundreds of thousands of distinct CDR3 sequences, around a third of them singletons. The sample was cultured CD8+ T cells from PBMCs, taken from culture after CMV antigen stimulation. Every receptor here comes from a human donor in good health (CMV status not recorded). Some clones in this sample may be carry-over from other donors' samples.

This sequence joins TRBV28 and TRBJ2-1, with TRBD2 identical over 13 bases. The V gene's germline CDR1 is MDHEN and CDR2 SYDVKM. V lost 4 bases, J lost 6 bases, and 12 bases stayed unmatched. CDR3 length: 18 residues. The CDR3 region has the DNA TGTGCCAGCAGTTCTTACACTCGCGGGACTAGCGGGGTCAATGAGCAGTTCTTC. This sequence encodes CASSSYTRGTSGVNEQFF.

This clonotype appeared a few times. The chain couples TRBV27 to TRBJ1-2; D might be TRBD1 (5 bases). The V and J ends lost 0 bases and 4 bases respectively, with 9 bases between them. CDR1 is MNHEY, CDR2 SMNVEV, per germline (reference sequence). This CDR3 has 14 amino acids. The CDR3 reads CASSLSQGAYGYTF. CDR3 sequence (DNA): TGTGCCAGCAGTTTATCTCAGGGTGCCTATGGCTACACCTTC.

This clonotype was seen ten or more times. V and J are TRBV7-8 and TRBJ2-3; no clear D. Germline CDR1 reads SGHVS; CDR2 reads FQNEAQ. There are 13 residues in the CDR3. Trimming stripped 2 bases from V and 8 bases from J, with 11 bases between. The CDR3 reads CASSLQRHGTQYF. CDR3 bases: TGTGCCAGCAGCTTACAGCGTCACGGTACGCAGTATTTT.

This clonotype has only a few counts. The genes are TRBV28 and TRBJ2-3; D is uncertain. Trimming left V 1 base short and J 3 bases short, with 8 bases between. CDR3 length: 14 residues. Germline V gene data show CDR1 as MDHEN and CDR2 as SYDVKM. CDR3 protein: CASSLFAPTDTQYF. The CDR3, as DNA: TGTGCCAGCAGTTTATTTGCGCCGACAGATACGCAGTATTTT.

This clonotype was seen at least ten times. CDR3 sequence reads: CASSQEEGTEAFF. As DNA, the CDR3 is TGCGCCAGCAGCCAGGAAGAAGGAACTGAAGCTTTCTTT. This chain joins TRBV4-1 and TRBJ1-1; D is uncertain. The CDR3 has 13 amino acids. The V end was cut by 3 bases, the J end by 5 bases, with 10 bases between. Per the germline V gene, CDR1 is MGHRA and CDR2 is YSYEKL.

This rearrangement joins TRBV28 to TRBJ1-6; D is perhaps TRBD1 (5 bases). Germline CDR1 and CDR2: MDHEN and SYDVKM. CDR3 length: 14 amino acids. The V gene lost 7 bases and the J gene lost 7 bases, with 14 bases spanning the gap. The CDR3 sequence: CASNNRGRNSPLHF. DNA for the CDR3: TGTGCCAGCAACAACCGGGGACGAAATTCACCCCTCCACTTT.

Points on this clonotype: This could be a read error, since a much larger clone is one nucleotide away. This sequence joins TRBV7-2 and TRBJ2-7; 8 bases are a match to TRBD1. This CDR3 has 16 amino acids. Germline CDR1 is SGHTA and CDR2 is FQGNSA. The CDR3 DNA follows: TGTGCCAACAGCCCTCCAGGGGGCGTCGGCTCCTACGAGCAGTACTTC. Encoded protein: CANSPPGGVGSYEQYF. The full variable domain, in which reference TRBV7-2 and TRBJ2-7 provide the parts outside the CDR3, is GAGVSQSPSNKVTEKGKDVELRCDPISGHTALYWYRQSLGQGLEFLIYFQGNSAPDKSGLPSDRFSAERTGGSVSTLTIQRTQQEDSAVYLCANSPPGGVGSYEQYFGPGTRLTVT.

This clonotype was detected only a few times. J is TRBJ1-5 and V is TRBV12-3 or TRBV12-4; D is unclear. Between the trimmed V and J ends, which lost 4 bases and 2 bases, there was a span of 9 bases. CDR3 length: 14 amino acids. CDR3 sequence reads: CASSYRFGNQPQHF. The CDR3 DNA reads TGTGCCAGCAGTTACCGGTTTGGCAATCAGCCCCAGCATTTT.

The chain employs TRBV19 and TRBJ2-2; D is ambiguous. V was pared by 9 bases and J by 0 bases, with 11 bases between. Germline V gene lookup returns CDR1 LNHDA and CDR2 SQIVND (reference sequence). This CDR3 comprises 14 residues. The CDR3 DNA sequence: TGTGCCAGCCAGACTGGCGCGAACACCGGGGAGCTGTTTTTT. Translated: CASQTGANTGELFF.

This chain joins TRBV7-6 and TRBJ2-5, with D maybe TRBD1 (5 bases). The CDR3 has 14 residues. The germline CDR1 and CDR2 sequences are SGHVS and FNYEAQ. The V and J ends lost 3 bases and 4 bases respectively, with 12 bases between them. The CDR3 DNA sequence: TGTGCCAGCAGCTTGGCAGGGTCCGCAGAGACCCAGTACTTC. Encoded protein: CASSLAGSAETQYF.

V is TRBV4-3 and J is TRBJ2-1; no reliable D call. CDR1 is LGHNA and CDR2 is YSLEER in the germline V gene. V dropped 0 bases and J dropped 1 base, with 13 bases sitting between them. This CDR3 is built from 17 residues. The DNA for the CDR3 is TGCGCCAGCAGCCAAGATTGGGCTAGGTGGTCCTACAATGAGCAGTTCTTC. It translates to CASSQDWARWSYNEQFF.

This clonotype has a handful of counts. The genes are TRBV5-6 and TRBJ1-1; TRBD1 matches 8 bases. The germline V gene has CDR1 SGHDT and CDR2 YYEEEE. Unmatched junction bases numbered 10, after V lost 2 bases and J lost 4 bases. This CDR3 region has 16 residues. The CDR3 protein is CASSFGRGLGGTEAFF. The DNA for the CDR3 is TGTGCCAGCAGCTTTGGCAGGGGGCTCGGGGGCACTGAAGCTTTCTTT.

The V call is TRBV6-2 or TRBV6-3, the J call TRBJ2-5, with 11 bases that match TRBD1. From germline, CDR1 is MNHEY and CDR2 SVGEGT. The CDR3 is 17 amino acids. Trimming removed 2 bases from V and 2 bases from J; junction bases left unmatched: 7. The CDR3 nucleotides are TGTGCCAGCAGTTACGGAGGACAGGGGGCTTGGCAAGAGACCCAGTACTTC. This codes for CASSYGGQGAWQETQYF.

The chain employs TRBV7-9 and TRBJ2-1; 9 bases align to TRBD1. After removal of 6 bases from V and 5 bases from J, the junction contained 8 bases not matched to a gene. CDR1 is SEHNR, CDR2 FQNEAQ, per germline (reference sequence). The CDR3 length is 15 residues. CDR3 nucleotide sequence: TGTGCCAGCAGTAGTGGGGACAGGGTCAACAATGAGCAGTTCTTC. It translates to CASSSGDRVNNEQFF.

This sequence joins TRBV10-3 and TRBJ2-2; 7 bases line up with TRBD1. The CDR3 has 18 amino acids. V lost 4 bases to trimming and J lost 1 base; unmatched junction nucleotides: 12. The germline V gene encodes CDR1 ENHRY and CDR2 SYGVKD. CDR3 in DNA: TGTGCCATCAGTGGGCCCAGCGGAACAGGGGAGAACACCGGGGAGCTGTTTTTT. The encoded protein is CAISGPSGTGENTGELFF.

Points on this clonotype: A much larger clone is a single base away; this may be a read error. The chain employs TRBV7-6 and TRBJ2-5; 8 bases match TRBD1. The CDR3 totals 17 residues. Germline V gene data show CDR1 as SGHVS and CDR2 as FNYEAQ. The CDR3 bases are TGTGCCAGCAGCTTTTTAGTACCTCAGGGGGCCCAAGAGACCCGGTACTTC. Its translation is CASSFLVPQGAQETRYF.

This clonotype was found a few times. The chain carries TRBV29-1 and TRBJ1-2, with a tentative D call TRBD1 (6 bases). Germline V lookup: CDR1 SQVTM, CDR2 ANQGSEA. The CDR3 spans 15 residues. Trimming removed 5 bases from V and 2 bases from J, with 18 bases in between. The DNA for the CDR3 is TGCAGCGTTTATGACAGTCAGGGGCCAAACTATGGCTACACCTTC. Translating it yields CSVYDSQGPNYGYTF.

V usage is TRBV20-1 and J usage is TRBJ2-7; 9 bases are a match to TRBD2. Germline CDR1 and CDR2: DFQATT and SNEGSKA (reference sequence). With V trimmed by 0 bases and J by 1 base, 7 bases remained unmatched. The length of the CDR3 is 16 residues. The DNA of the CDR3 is TGCAGTGCTAGAGACCCGACTAGCGGCGGGTCCTACGAGCAGTACGTC. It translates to CSARDPTSGGSYEQYV.